The TCR beta chain under discussion was sequenced for a study of vaccination and CD4 T cells after COVID-19. Documented treatment: roughly 10-day PBMC culture with coronavirus spike peptide pools or control peptides (ViraFEST assay). Findings and caveats of the study: Median reactive clonotypes, those recognizing SARS-CoV-2, rose from 21 to 38, not significantly.

The Oncomine TCR Beta short-read assay sequenced DNA from cultured CD4+ T cells. TCRdb reanalysed the PCR reads using MiXCR and keeps one entry per CDR3 protein. The table shows 14,000 to 15,000 distinct CDR3 sequences, with around 56% occurring only once. Of note for this clonotype: Its antigen is undetermined.

V lost 6 bases and J 8 bases, leaving 17 bases between the germline ends. Germline lookup yields CDR1 SGDLS and CDR2 YYNGEE. The CDR3 runs to 13 residues. The source is a human donor who had recovered from COVID-19. Material: CD4+ T cells from blood, cultured in vitro. This sequence joins TRBV9 and TRBJ1-2, with D possibly matching TRBD1 (6 bases). The CDR3 reads CASKDSHMKGYTF. As DNA, the CDR3 is TGTGCCAGCAAGGACAGTCATATGAAAGGCTACACCTTC.